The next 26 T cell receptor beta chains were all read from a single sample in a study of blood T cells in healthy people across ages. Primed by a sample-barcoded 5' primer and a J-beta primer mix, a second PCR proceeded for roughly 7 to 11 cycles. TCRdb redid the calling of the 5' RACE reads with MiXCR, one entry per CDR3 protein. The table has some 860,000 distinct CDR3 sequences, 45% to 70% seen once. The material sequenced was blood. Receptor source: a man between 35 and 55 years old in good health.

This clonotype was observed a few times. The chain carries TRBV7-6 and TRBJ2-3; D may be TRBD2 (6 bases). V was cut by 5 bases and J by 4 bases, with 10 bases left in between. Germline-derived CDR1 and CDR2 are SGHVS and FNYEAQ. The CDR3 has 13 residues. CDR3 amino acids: CASSIPGADTQYF. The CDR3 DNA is TGTGCCAGCAGCATTCCGGGGGCAGATACGCAGTATTTT.

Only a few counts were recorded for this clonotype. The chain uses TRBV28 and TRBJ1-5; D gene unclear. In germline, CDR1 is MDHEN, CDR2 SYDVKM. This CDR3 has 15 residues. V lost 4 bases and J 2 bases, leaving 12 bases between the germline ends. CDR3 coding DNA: TGTGCCAGCAGTTCTTTGGGAGCTGGCAATCAGCCCCAGCATTTT. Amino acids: CASSSLGAGNQPQHF. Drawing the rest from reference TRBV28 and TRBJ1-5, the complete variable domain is DVKVTQSSRYLVKRTGEKVFLECVQDMDHENMFWYRQDPGLGLRLIYFSYDVKMKEKGDIPEGYSVSREKKERFSLILESASTNQTSMYLCASSSLGAGNQPQHFGDGTRLSIL.

CDR3 DNA: TGCAGTGCTAGAGTTCCAGGGTCAAGGACAGATACGCAGTATTTT. It translates to CSARVPGSRTDTQYF. The V and J genes are TRBV20-1 and TRBJ2-3; a possible D gene is TRBD1 (5 bases). Trimming removed 1 base from V and 3 bases from J, with 14 bases in between. The CDR3 has 15 amino acids. Germline CDR1 reads DFQATT; CDR2 reads SNEGSKA (reference sequence).

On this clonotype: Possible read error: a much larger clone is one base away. The chain's CDR3 is CVISEALAGGPADTQYF. The CDR3 nucleotides are TGTGTCATCAGTGAGGCACTAGCGGGAGGGCCGGCAGATACGCAGTATTTT. The chain joins TRBV10-3 to TRBJ2-3, with TRBD2 matching over 13 bases. The CDR3 is 17 residues long. Germline V gives CDR1 ENHRY, CDR2 SYGVKD.

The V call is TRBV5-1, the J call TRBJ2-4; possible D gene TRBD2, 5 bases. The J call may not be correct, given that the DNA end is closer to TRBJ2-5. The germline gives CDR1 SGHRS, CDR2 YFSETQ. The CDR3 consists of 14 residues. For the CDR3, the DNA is TGCGCCAGCAGCCGGGGTGTTGGCCAAGAGACCCAGTACTTC. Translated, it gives CASSRGVGQETQYF.

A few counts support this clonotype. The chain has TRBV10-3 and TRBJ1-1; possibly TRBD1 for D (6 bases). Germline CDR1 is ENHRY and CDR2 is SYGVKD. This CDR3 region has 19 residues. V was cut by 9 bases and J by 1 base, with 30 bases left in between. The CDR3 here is CAITRARQGPGEKNTEAFF. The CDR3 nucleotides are TGTGCCATAACCCGGGCTCGGCAGGGGCCCGGCGAGAAGAACACTGAAGCTTTCTTT.

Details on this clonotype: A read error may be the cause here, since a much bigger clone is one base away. CDR3 in DNA: TGCGCCACCGAACAGAACAGTGACAATTCACCCCTCCACTTT. Translated, it gives CATEQNSDNSPLHF. V usage is TRBV10-2 and J usage is TRBJ1-6; D gene unclear. Trimming cost V 10 bases and J 7 bases, with 17 bases left between them. CDR1 and CDR2 (germline): WSHSY, SAAADI. The CDR3 spans 14 residues.

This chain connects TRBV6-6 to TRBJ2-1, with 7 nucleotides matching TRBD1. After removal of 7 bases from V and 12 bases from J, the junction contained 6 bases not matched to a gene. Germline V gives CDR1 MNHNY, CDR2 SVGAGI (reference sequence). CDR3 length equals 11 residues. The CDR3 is CASNRGEGQFF. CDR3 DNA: TGTGCCAGCAACAGGGGTGAGGGGCAGTTCTTC.

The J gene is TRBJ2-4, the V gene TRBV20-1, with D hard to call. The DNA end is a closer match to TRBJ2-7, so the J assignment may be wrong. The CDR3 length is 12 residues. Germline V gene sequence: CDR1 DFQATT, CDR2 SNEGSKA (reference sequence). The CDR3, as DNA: TGCAGTGCTATTACAGAACCCTACGAGCAGTACTTC. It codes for CSAITEPYEQYF.

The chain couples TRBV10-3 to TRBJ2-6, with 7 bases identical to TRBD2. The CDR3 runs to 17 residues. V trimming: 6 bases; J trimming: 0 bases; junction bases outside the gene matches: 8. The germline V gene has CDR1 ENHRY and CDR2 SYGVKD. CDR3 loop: CAISPIPSGSGANVLTF. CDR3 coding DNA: TGTGCCATCAGCCCCATTCCTAGCGGCTCTGGGGCCAACGTCCTGACTTTC.

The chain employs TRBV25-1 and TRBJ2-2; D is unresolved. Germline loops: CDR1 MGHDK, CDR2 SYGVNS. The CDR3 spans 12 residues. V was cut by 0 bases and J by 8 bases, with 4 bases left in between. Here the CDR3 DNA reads TGTGCCAGCAGTGAATATGGGGGGGAGCTGTTTTTT. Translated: CASSEYGGELFF.

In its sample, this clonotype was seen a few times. DNA for the CDR3: TGTGCCAGCAGCCCCCTTTTTACTAGTCTCGTTGATACGCAGTATTTT. Protein product: CASSPLFTSLVDTQYF. V usage is TRBV6-1 and J usage is TRBJ2-3; D is possibly TRBD2 (5 bases). The CDR3 has 16 amino acids. The germline V and J ends were trimmed by 6 bases and 6 bases, with 22 bases remaining between them. In germline, CDR1 is MNHNS, CDR2 SASEGT.

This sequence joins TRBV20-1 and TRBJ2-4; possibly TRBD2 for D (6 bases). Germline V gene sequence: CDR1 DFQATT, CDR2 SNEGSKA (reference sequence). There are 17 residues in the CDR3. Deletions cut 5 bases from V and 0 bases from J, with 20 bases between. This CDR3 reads CSAQEGTTLLAKNIQYF. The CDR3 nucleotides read TGCAGTGCTCAGGAGGGGACGACTTTACTAGCCAAAAACATTCAGTACTTC.

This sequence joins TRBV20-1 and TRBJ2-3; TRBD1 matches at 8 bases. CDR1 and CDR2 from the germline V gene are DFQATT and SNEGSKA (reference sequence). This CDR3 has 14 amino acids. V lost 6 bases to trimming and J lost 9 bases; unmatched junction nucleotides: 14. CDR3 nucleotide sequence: TGCAGTGCCAGGAAGGGACAGGCCTCCGAAACGCAGTATTTT. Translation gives CSARKGQASETQYF.

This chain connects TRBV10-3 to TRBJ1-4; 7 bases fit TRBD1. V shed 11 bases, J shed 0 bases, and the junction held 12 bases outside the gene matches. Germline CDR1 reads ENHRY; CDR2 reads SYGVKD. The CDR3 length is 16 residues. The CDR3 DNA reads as TGTGCCGCACATCGGGGACAGTCCGCAACTAATGAAAAACTGTTTTTT. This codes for CAAHRGQSATNEKLFF.

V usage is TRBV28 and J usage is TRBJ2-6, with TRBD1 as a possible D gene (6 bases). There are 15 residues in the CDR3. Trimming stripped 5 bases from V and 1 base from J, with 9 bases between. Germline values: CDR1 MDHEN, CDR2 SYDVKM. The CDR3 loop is CASSQQGSGANVLTF. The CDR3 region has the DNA TGTGCCAGCAGTCAACAGGGTTCTGGGGCCAACGTCCTGACTTTC.

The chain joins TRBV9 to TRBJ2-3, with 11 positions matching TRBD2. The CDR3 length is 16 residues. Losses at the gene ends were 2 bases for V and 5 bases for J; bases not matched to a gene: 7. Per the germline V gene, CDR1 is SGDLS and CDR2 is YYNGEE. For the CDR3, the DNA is TGTGCCAGCAGCGTCCTAGCGGGGGGTACGATAGATACGCAGTATTTT. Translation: CASSVLAGGTIDTQYF.

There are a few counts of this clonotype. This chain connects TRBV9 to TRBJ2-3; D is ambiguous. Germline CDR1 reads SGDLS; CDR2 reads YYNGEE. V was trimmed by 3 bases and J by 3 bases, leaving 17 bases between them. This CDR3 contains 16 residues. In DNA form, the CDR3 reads TGTGCCAGCAGCGCACCCACGAAGGGAAGTACAGATACGCAGTATTTT. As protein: CASSAPTKGSTDTQYF.

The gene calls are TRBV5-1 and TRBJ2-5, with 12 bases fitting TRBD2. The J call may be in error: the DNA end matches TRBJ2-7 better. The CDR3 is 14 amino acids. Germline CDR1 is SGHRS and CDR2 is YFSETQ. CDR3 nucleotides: TGCGCCAGCAGCATGGGACTAGCGGGCTACGAGCAGTACTTC. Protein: CASSMGLAGYEQYF.

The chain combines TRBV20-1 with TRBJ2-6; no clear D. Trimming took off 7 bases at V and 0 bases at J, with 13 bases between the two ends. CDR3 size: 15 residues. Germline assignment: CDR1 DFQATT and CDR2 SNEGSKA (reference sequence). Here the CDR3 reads CSVSQASSGANVLTF. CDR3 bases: TGCAGTGTAAGCCAGGCGAGCTCTGGGGCCAACGTCCTGACTTTC.

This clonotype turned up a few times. The CDR3 coding sequence is TGTGCCAGCAGCTCCAACCGAGGAATGGAGACCCAGTACTTC. It is translated as CASSSNRGMETQYF. This sequence joins TRBV7-2 and TRBJ2-5; D unresolved. Between the trimmed V and J ends, which lost 4 bases and 5 bases, there was a span of 14 bases. In germline, CDR1 is SGHTA, CDR2 FQGNSA. The CDR3 has 14 residues. Full variable domain (outside the CDR3, taken from reference TRBV7-2 and TRBJ2-5): GAGVSQSPSNKVTEKGKDVELRCDPISGHTALYWYRQSLGQGLEFLIYFQGNSAPDKSGLPSDRFSAERTGGSVSTLTIQRTQQEDSAVYLCASSSNRGMETQYFGPGTRLLVL.

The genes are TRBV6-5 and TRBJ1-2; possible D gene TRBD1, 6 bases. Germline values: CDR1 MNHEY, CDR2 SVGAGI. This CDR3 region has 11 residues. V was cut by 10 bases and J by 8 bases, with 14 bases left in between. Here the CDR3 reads CATAQGLGYTF. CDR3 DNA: TGTGCCACTGCACAGGGACTCGGCTACACCTTC.

The DNA of the CDR3 is TGTGCCACCAGTGACCCATCACGGACAGATGAAGCTTTCTTT. Protein sequence: CATSDPSRTDEAFF. The rearrangement uses TRBV24-1 and TRBJ1-1; TRBD1 might be the D (6 bases). The V gene lost 4 bases and the J gene lost 7 bases, with 15 bases spanning the gap. The CDR3 has 14 amino acids. CDR1 and CDR2 from the germline V gene are KGHDR and SFDVKD.

CDR3: CASSPTTGVFYEQYF. The CDR3 DNA sequence: TGTGCCAGCAGTCCAACGACAGGGGTTTTCTACGAGCAGTACTTC. The chain employs TRBV28 and TRBJ2-7; 8 bases match TRBD1. CDR3 length: 15 residues. Germline-derived CDR1 and CDR2 are MDHEN and SYDVKM. V lost 5 bases, J lost 3 bases, and 9 bases stayed unmatched. Using reference TRBV28 and TRBJ2-7 for the parts outside the CDR3, the full variable domain is DVKVTQSSRYLVKRTGEKVFLECVQDMDHENMFWYRQDPGLGLRLIYFSYDVKMKEKGDIPEGYSVSREKKERFSLILESASTNQTSMYLCASSPTTGVFYEQYFGPGTRLTVT.

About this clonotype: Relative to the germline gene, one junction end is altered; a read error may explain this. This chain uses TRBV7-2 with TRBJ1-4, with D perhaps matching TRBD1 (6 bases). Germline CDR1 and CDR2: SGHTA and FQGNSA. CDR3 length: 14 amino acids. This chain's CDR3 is CAGSAQGVNEKLFF. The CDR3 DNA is TGTGCCGGCAGCGCACAGGGCGTTAATGAAAAACTGTTTTTT.

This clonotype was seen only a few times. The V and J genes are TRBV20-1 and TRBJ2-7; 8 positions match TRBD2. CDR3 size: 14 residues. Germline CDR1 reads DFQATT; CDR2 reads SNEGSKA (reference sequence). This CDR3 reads CSLTLADVLYEQYF. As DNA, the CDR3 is TGCAGCCTGACACTAGCGGACGTCCTCTACGAGCAGTACTTC.